This entry lists 27 T cell receptor beta chains sequenced from one sample in a study of cytomegalovirus exposure and HLA in healthy donors (dated 2017 in TCRdb). Receptor amplification or capture employed the immunoSEQ multiplex PCR assay. The multiplex PCR relied on a mix of 60 forward primers for TCR Vbeta segments and 13 reverse primers for TCR Jbeta segments. The table was pulled from immuneACCESS by TCRdb, which kept in-frame rearrangements only. Such tables lose some clones; where checked, under half of the loss comes from unresolved V genes, and the rest has no known cause. This sample comprises 250,000 or so clones, approximately 91% of them detected only once. Less than 2% of the sample is taken by the ten largest. Sequenced material: PBMCs. The receptors stem from a girl aged 2 to 9 in good health and CMV-seronegative.

The rearrangement links TRBV11-2 to TRBJ1-4; D is uncertain. There are 15 residues in the CDR3. Trimming took 4 bases from V and 0 from J, leaving 9 bases between them. Per the germline V gene, CDR1 is SGHAT and CDR2 is FQNNGV. The CDR3 nucleotides are TGTGCCAGCAGCTCGAAGAGCTCAACTAATGAAAAACTGTTTTTT. Translated, it gives CASSSKSSTNEKLFF.

The chain is built from TRBV7-2 and TRBJ1-1; D not resolved. The germline V gene has CDR1 SGHTA and CDR2 FQGNSA. The CDR3 is made up of 13 amino acids. Trimming took 5 bases from V and 4 from J, leaving 11 bases between them. The CDR3 DNA reads TGTGCCAGCAGCCCAGCGGGAGGCACTGAAGCTTTCTTT. Translated, it gives CASSPAGGTEAFF.

This clone has just one count. V and J are TRBV27 and TRBJ2-7; 8 bases align to TRBD2. This CDR3 has 15 amino acids. CDR1 is MNHEY, CDR2 SMNVEV, per germline (reference sequence). V lost 3 bases and J lost 0; bases outside the gene matches: 4. DNA for the CDR3: TGTGCCAGCAGTTTTCTCAGCGGGAGCTCCTACGAGCAGTACTTC. Translated: CASSFLSGSSYEQYF.

The chain carries TRBV4-2 and TRBJ2-3; 10 bases map to TRBD2. The trim removed 1 base at V and 7 bases at J, leaving 5 bases unmatched. This CDR3 contains 15 residues. The germline gives CDR1 LGHNA, CDR2 YNFKEQ. The CDR3 DNA is TGTGCCAGCAGCCAAGGCACTAGCGGGAAGAATACGCAGTATTTT. Translating it yields CASSQGTSGKNTQYF.

In regard to this clone: This specimen includes other DNA sequences encoding the same CDR3. V usage is TRBV7-9 and J usage is TRBJ2-7, with a tentative D call TRBD2 (5 bases). Trimming removed 3 bases at V and 4 bases at J, with 10 bases between. The CDR3 length is 13 residues. Germline-derived CDR1 and CDR2 are SEHNR and FQNEAQ (reference sequence). This chain's CDR3 is CASSLLAGYEQYF. CDR3 sequence (DNA): TGTGCCAGCAGCTTGCTAGCTGGTTACGAGCAGTACTTC.

This clone was observed a single time. The J gene is TRBJ2-2, the V gene TRBV5-4; a possible D gene is TRBD2 (6 bases). Looked up from germline, CDR1 is SGHNT and CDR2 is YYREEE (reference sequence). The CDR3 consists of 14 residues. V was clipped by 1 base and J by 4 bases, with 8 bases between them. The DNA for the CDR3 is TGTGCCAGCAGCTTGACTAGCATCACCGGGGAGCTGTTTTTT. Its protein product is CASSLTSITGELFF.

This chain connects TRBV29-1 to TRBJ1-2, with a weak D call TRBD1 (6 bases). Germline CDR1 reads SQVTM; CDR2 reads ANQGSEA. V lost 5 bases and J 3 bases, leaving 13 bases between the germline ends. This CDR3 is 13 amino acids long. The CDR3 nucleotides read TGCAGCGTTCCCCCGGACAGTGACTATGGCTACACCTTC. This sequence encodes CSVPPDSDYGYTF.

The chain employs TRBV7-9 and TRBJ2-5, with TRBD1 matching 11 bases. CDR1 SEHNR and CDR2 FQNEAQ come from the germline V gene (reference sequence). The CDR3 sequence is 14 residues long. The ends lost 3 bases at V and 5 bases at J; junction bases unmatched: 2. This chain's CDR3 is CASSLDRGRETQYF. The CDR3 DNA is TGTGCCAGCAGCTTGGACAGGGGGCGTGAGACCCAGTACTTC.

The chain couples TRBV4-2 to TRBJ2-1, with D unclear. The CDR3 length is 16 residues. The germline V gene has CDR1 LGHNA and CDR2 YNFKEQ. V was shortened by 0 bases and J by 1 base, with 10 bases between the two germline ends. As DNA, the CDR3 is TGTGCCAGCAGCCAAGAATCGGCAGGATCCTACAATGAGCAGTTCTTC. The encoded protein is CASSQESAGSYNEQFF.

V gene TRBV21-1 combines with J gene TRBJ1-5. TRBV21-1 is reported as a pseudogene. This CDR3 region has 14 residues. The CDR3 region is CASSVGRDDQPQHF. Here the CDR3 DNA reads TGTGCCAGCAGCGTGGGGAGGGATGATCAGCCCCAGCATTTT.

This clone was seen a single time. The chain is built from TRBV27 and TRBJ2-3; D is undetermined. Germline loops: CDR1 MNHEY, CDR2 SMNVEV (reference sequence). The V end was cut by 2 bases, the J end by 0 bases, with 3 bases between. This CDR3 spans 13 amino acids. The CDR3 spells CASSLTSTDTQYF. CDR3 bases: TGTGCCAGCAGTTTAACTAGCACAGATACGCAGTATTTT.

In this sample, this clone turned up once. V usage is TRBV2 and J usage is TRBJ1-5; D gene unclear. Germline CDR1 and CDR2: SNHLY and FYNNEI. V lost 5 bases and J 5 bases, leaving 4 bases between the germline ends. The CDR3 has 11 amino acids. The DNA of the CDR3 is TGTGCCAGCAGTTTCGATCAGCCCCAGCATTTT. Protein: CASSFDQPQHF.

This clone showed up just once. The rearrangement links TRBV6-1 to TRBJ1-1, with D possibly being TRBD1 (5 bases). The CDR3 extends over 15 amino acids. The V end lost 7 bases, the J end lost 1 base, and 16 bases lay between the germline ends. Germline-derived CDR1 and CDR2 are MNHNS and SASEGT. The CDR3 nucleotides are TGTGCCAGCACCCACAGCGGGGGAAAGAACACTGAAGCTTTCTTT. It codes for CASTHSGGKNTEAFF.

V is TRBV7-2 and J is TRBJ2-2; D is ambiguous. This CDR3 region has 15 residues. V was cut by 5 bases and J by 3 bases, with 13 bases left in between. Looked up from germline, CDR1 is SGHTA and CDR2 is FQGNSA. CDR3 sequence: CASSAWFRDTGELFF. The CDR3 nucleotides are TGTGCCAGCAGCGCCTGGTTTCGGGACACCGGGGAGCTGTTTTTT.

V is TRBV5-1 and J is TRBJ2-5; unclear D gene. Germline assignment: CDR1 SGHRS and CDR2 YFSETQ. Trimming stripped 4 bases from V and 2 bases from J, with 12 bases between. The CDR3 has 14 amino acids. The CDR3 region has the DNA TGCGCCAGCAGCCAGAACCCGAATCAAGAGACCCAGTACTTC. It translates to CASSQNPNQETQYF.

The chain employs TRBV15 and TRBJ1-3, with D maybe TRBD1 (6 bases). The CDR3 is 17 residues long. Trimming shortened V by 5 bases and J by 2 bases, and 19 bases separated the two germline ends. CDR1 and CDR2 (germline): LNHNV, YYDKDF (reference sequence). Here the CDR3 DNA reads TGTGCCACCAGCGGATTAAAGAACAGGGAACCTGGAAACACCATATATTTT. Translation: CATSGLKNREPGNTIYF. The full variable domain, in which reference TRBV15 and TRBJ1-3 provide the parts outside the CDR3, is DAMVIQNPRYQVTQFGKPVTLSCSQTLNHNVMYWYQQKSSQAPKLLFHYYDKDFNNEADTPDNFQSRRPNTSFCFLDIRSPGLGDTAMYLCATSGLKNREPGNTIYFGEGSWLTVV.

A few counts support this clone. The chain employs TRBV6-6 and TRBJ1-1; no firm D call. The CDR3 spans 11 residues. Trimming cost V 6 bases and J 2 bases, with 4 bases left between them. In germline, CDR1 is MNHNY, CDR2 SVGAGI (reference sequence). The CDR3 protein is CASSTNTEAFF. The CDR3 DNA sequence: TGTGCCAGCAGCACTAACACTGAAGCTTTCTTT.

V is TRBV29-1 and J is TRBJ2-2, with D maybe TRBD2 (6 bases). There are 13 residues in the CDR3. Germline assignment: CDR1 SQVTM and CDR2 ANQGSEA. V was clipped by 7 bases and J by 5 bases, with 14 bases between them. The CDR3 sequence: CSGSVGGTGELFF. CDR3 in DNA: TGCAGCGGAAGCGTCGGAGGGACCGGGGAGCTGTTTTTT.

The chain uses TRBV5-4 and TRBJ1-1, with D uncertain. Germline-derived CDR1 and CDR2 are SGHNT and YYREEE (reference sequence). Trimming removed 0 bases from V and 10 bases from J, with 10 bases in between. This CDR3 contains 12 residues. CDR3 region: CASSLATSVAFF. The CDR3 DNA reads as TGTGCCAGCAGCTTGGCGACAAGTGTAGCTTTCTTT.

The rearrangement uses TRBV2 and TRBJ1-5; 9 nucleotides match TRBD1. Trimming removed 8 bases from V and 4 bases from J; junction bases left unmatched: 9. The length of the CDR3 is 15 residues. CDR1 SNHLY and CDR2 FYNNEI come from the germline V gene. CDR3 bases: TGTGCCAGCGAGGGGGGACAGGGACCTAATCAGCCCCAGCATTTT. It yields the protein CASEGGQGPNQPQHF. The entire variable domain, with the rest obtained from reference TRBV2 and TRBJ1-5, is as follows: EPEVTQTPSHQVTQMGQEVILRCVPISNHLYFYWYRQILGQKVEFLVSFYNNEISEKSEIFDDQFSVERPDGSNFTLKIRSTKLEDSAMYFCASEGGQGPNQPQHFGDGTRLSIL.

The chain is built from TRBV5-6 and TRBJ2-7; 13 nucleotides align to TRBD2. The V and J ends lost 4 bases and 6 bases, in that order; junction bases with no gene match: 4. Germline V gene sequence: CDR1 SGHDT, CDR2 YYEEEE. The length of the CDR3 is 14 residues. The chain's CDR3 is CASSQGLAGSEQYF. In nucleotides, the CDR3 is TGTGCCAGCAGCCAGGGACTAGCGGGATCCGAGCAGTACTTC.

V gene TRBV7-9 combines with J gene TRBJ2-1; 13 nucleotides align to TRBD2. V lost 5 bases to trimming and J lost 7 bases; unmatched junction nucleotides: 8. The CDR3 length is 16 residues. Germline CDR1 and CDR2: SEHNR and FQNEAQ (reference sequence). The CDR3 is CASSPRTSGSTNEQFF. The CDR3, as DNA: TGTGCCAGCAGCCCTCGGACTAGCGGGAGTACGAATGAGCAGTTCTTC.

This clone was seen once. The CDR3 region has the DNA TGTGCCAGCAGCCAGGGACAGTGGAGCTCCTACGAGCAGTACTTC. Its protein is CASSQGQWSSYEQYF. The chain is built from TRBV6-5 and TRBJ2-7; 7 nucleotides match TRBD1. Trimming removed 6 bases from V and 0 bases from J; junction bases left unmatched: 8. CDR3 length equals 15 residues. Germline V lookup: CDR1 MNHEY, CDR2 SVGAGI.

J is TRBJ2-5 and V is TRBV2, with 7 bases aligning to TRBD1. CDR1 SNHLY and CDR2 FYNNEI come from the germline V gene. With V trimmed by 6 bases and J by 4 bases, 5 bases remained unmatched. This CDR3 is built from 13 residues. The CDR3 sequence is CASSGQVGETQYF. Here the CDR3 DNA reads TGTGCCAGCAGCGGACAGGTGGGAGAGACCCAGTACTTC. Drawing the rest from reference TRBV2 and TRBJ2-5, the complete variable domain is EPEVTQTPSHQVTQMGQEVILRCVPISNHLYFYWYRQILGQKVEFLVSFYNNEISEKSEIFDDQFSVERPDGSNFTLKIRSTKLEDSAMYFCASSGQVGETQYFGPGTRLLVL.

CDR3 nucleotide sequence: TGTGCCAGCAGTCCAGCGGGACAGGGACCGGATCAGCCCCAGCATTTT. Translating gives CASSPAGQGPDQPQHF. The J gene is TRBJ1-5, the V gene TRBV28; 9 bases fit TRBD1. V shed 5 bases, J shed 5 bases, and the junction held 10 bases outside the gene matches. Looked up from germline, CDR1 is MDHEN and CDR2 is SYDVKM. The CDR3 covers 16 residues.

CDR3 bases: TGTGCCAGCCAGATCCGCCGTCTCACAGATACGCAGTATTTT. Translation: CASQIRRLTDTQYF. The gene calls are TRBV6-5 and TRBJ2-3, with D unclear. The CDR3 totals 14 residues. Trimming pared 8 bases from V and 2 bases from J, leaving 14 bases between. Germline lookup yields CDR1 MNHEY and CDR2 SVGAGI.

V is TRBV5-8 and J is TRBJ1-4, with TRBD1 matching over 7 bases. The V gene end was trimmed by 5 bases and the J gene end by 6 bases; junction bases not matched to a gene: 4. Germline CDR1 is SGHTS and CDR2 is YDEGEE. There are 13 residues in the CDR3. The CDR3 DNA is TGTGCCAGCAGTTACGACAGGGATGAAAAACTGTTTTTT. It codes for CASSYDRDEKLFF.